These 16 T cell receptor beta chains were all obtained from the same sample, sequenced in a study of tumor and adjacent non-tumor tissue in lung cancer. Three rounds of nested PCR, following a modified ARM-PCR protocol, produced the TCRbeta library. TCRdb analysed the multiplex PCR reads with MiXCR anew, one entry per CDR3 protein. This table has tens of thousands of distinct CDR3 sequences, roughly 57% appearing once. The template was RNA from unsorted bulk tissue. This non-tumor lung sample came from over 3 cm beyond the tumor edge. Sequenced input: distant non-tumor lung tissue. These receptor sequences come from a man between 65 and 85 years old with non-small cell lung cancer.

As concerns this clonotype: Compared with germline, one end of the junction differs, possibly owing to a read error. V gene TRBV7-8 combines with J gene TRBJ2-1; 7 nucleotides align to TRBD2. CDR1 and CDR2 from the germline V gene are SGHVS and FQNEAQ. The CDR3 sequence is 14 residues long. CDR3 sequence: CACSLGTTSNEQFF. As DNA, the CDR3 is TGTGCCTGCAGCTTGGGGACTACCTCCAATGAGCAGTTCTTC. The variable domain in full, with the rest retrieved from reference TRBV7-8 and TRBJ2-1, is GAGVSQSPRYKVAKRGQDVALRCDPISGHVSLFWYQQALGQGPEFLTYFQNEAQLDKSGLPSDRFFAERPEGSVSTLKIQRTQQEDSAVYLCACSLGTTSNEQFFGPGTRLTVL.

Concerning this clonotype: The junction shows a germline mismatch at one end, possibly a read error. V gene TRBV4-2 combines with J gene TRBJ2-7; the D gene is possibly TRBD2 (6 bases). The CDR3 consists of 15 residues. Germline assignment: CDR1 LGHNA and CDR2 YNFKEQ. The CDR3 loop reads CASSTRTIGNYEQYF. The CDR3 DNA reads TGTGCCAGCAGCACCCGGACTATCGGGAACTACGAGCAGTATTTC.

Comment on this clonotype: One base away lies a much larger clone, so this may be a sequencing read error. The chain employs TRBV6-5 and TRBJ2-1, with D possibly being TRBD1 or TRBD2 (5 bases each). Per the germline V gene, CDR1 is MNHEY and CDR2 is SVGAGI. The CDR3 is made up of 16 amino acids. V was clipped by 6 bases and J by 0 bases, with 15 bases between them. The CDR3 DNA sequence: TGTGCCAGCAGATTTCGAGGGGAGTTCTCCTACAATGAGCAGTTCTTC. Amino acid sequence: CASRFRGEFSYNEQFF.

This clonotype appeared a few times. The chain employs TRBV5-1 and TRBJ1-1; D is perhaps TRBD1 (5 bases). The V end was cut by 2 bases, the J end by 4 bases, with 12 bases between. The CDR3 is 14 residues long. The germline V gene encodes CDR1 SGHRS and CDR2 YFSETQ. CDR3 amino acids: CASSFDSRGTEAFF. The CDR3 region has the DNA TGCGCCAGCAGCTTCGACAGCCGTGGCACTGAAGCTTTCTTT.

The chain combines TRBV6-5 with TRBJ1-2, with TRBD1 identical over 8 bases. Per germline, CDR1 MNHEY and CDR2 SVGAGI. The CDR3 is 14 residues long. Losses at the gene ends were 6 bases for V and 5 bases for J; bases not matched to a gene: 8. The CDR3 nucleotides read TGTGCCAGCAGGACAGGGGAGATGGATTATGGCTACACCTTC. Translated, it gives CASRTGEMDYGYTF.

This clonotype is medium-sized in the sample. The chain uses TRBV6-5 and TRBJ2-3; D might be TRBD2 (6 bases). The V gene lost 1 base and the J gene lost 3 bases, with 8 bases spanning the gap. The CDR3 runs to 14 residues. CDR1 is MNHEY and CDR2 is SVGAGI in the germline V gene. The DNA of the CDR3 is TGTGCCAGCAGTTACTGGGGGGAGACAGATACGCAGTATTTT. Translated: CASSYWGETDTQYF.

This clonotype was found many times. The V gene is TRBV28, the J gene TRBJ2-5; 9 positions match TRBD1. V shed 5 bases, J shed 4 bases, and the junction held 5 bases outside the gene matches. Germline V gene sequence: CDR1 MDHEN, CDR2 SYDVKM. The CDR3 covers 14 residues. The CDR3 DNA follows: TGTGCCAGCAGTACACAGACAGGGGGAGAGACCCAGTACTTC. It codes for CASSTQTGGETQYF.

Remarks on this clonotype: A read error may account for a junction end that differs from germline. V usage is TRBV4-1 and J usage is TRBJ2-4, with D maybe TRBD2 (5 bases). This CDR3 spans 13 amino acids. CDR1 MGHRA and CDR2 YSYEKL come from the germline V gene. This chain's CDR3 is CTSSQDPGNTQYF. The CDR3 nucleotides are TGCACCAGCAGCCAAGACCCGGGGAACACTCAGTACTTC.

The chain recombines TRBV19 with TRBJ2-3; D is perhaps TRBD2 (6 bases). This CDR3 is built from 15 residues. Per the germline V gene, CDR1 is LNHDA and CDR2 is SQIVND (reference sequence). Trimming left V 5 bases short and J 1 base short, with 13 bases between. The CDR3 bases are TGTGCCAGTAGTTCTAGCGTCTTGGGCACAGATACGCAGTATTTT. It translates to CASSSSVLGTDTQYF.

The J gene is TRBJ1-4, the V gene TRBV5-1, with D unclear. The germline gives CDR1 SGHRS, CDR2 YFSETQ. This CDR3 is built from 13 residues. V shed 8 bases and J shed 2 bases, with 10 bases lying between them. The CDR3 loop reads CASRRATNEKLFF. The CDR3 DNA reads as TGCGCCAGTAGGAGGGCCACTAATGAAAAACTGTTTTTT.

In this sample, this clonotype turned up once. A much larger clone lies a single base off, so this may be a read error. The chain carries TRBV6-5 and TRBJ2-5, with D unclear. Germline-derived CDR1 and CDR2 are MNHEY and SVGAGI. This CDR3 contains 11 residues. The CDR3 is CASRSSESQYF. The CDR3 DNA sequence: TGTGCCAGCAGGTCCTCAGAGAGCCAGTACTTC.

This clonotype was seen a handful of times. With a much larger clone just one base away, this may be a read error. The genes are TRBV12-3 or TRBV12-4 and TRBJ2-7; TRBD2 matches at 8 bases. The CDR3 has 14 residues. The CDR3: CTSGRGSKTYEQYF. As DNA, the CDR3 is TGTACCAGCGGGAGAGGTTCCAAGACCTACGAGCAGTACTTC.

This clonotype was seen many times. This rearrangement joins TRBV29-1 to TRBJ2-2; 7 nucleotides line up with TRBD2. The CDR3 contains 14 residues. The germline V gene encodes CDR1 SQVTM and CDR2 ANQGSEA. With V trimmed by 5 bases and J by 4 bases, 7 bases remained unmatched. The CDR3 DNA reads as TGCAGCGTTAGGACTAGTTCGGTCACCGGGGAGCTGTTTTTT. The encoded protein is CSVRTSSVTGELFF.

For this clonotype: At one boundary the junction diverges from the germline segment, which might be a read error. V and J are TRBV12-3 or TRBV12-4 and TRBJ1-2; maybe TRBD1 (6 bases). CDR3 length: 14 amino acids. CDR3 nucleotides: TGTGCCAGCAGCATGAATGGGCAGGGTGGGGGCCACGCCTTC. It is translated as CASSMNGQGGGHAF.

This clonotype was seen more than once but under ten times. One end of the junction varies from germline; a read error may be responsible. The J gene is TRBJ1-5, the V gene TRBV28; D gene uncertain. The CDR3 is made up of 13 amino acids. Germline CDR1 MDHEN, CDR2 SYDVKM. The CDR3 DNA reads as TGTGCCAGCACCCTGCTCCGAGGTCAGCCCAAGCATTTT. This codes for CASTLLRGQPKHF.

This clonotype was detected ten times or more. The V and J genes are TRBV29-1 and TRBJ1-2, with D unresolved. The CDR3 is 14 residues long. CDR1 SQVTM and CDR2 ANQGSEA come from the germline V gene. The V gene lost 2 bases and the J gene lost 4 bases, with 14 bases spanning the gap. CDR3 nucleotides: TGCAGCGTTGAAAGGCCCCTCCCCCCCTATGGCTACACCTTC. Protein: CSVERPLPPYGYTF.